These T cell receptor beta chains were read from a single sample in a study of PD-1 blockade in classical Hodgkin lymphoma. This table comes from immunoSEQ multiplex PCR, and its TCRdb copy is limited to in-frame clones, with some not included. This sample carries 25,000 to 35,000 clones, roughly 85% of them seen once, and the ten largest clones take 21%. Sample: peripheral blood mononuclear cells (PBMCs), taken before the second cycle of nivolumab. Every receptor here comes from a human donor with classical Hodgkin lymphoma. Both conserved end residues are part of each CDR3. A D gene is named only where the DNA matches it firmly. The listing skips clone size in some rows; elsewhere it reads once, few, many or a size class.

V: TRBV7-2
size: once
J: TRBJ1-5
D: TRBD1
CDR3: CASGRGRGQPQHF
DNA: TGTGCCAGCGGGAGGGGGCGAGGTCAGCCCCAGCATTTT

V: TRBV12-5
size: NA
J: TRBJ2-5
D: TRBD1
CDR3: CASGPTGDETQYF
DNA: TGTGCTAGTGGCCCGACAGGGGACGAGACCCAGTACTTC

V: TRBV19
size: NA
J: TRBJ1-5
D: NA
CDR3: CASTTREPHQPQHF
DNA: TGTGCCAGTACCACTAGGGAACCGCATCAGCCCCAGCATTTT

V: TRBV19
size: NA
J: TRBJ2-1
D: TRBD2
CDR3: CASSIKGLAGGYNEQFF
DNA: TGTGCCAGTAGTATAAAGGGACTAGCGGGAGGCTACAATGAGCAGTTCTTC

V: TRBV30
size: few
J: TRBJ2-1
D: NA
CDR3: CAWSFGRINEQFF
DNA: TGTGCCTGGAGTTTCGGGCGTATCAATGAGCAGTTCTTC

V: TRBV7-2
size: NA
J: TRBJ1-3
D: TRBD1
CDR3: CASSFFVDRAGNTIYF
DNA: TGTGCCAGCAGCTTTTTTGTGGACAGGGCTGGAAACACCATATATTTT

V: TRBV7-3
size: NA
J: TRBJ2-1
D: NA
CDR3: CASSRGRDNEQFF
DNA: TGTGCCAGCAGCAGAGGGAGAGACAATGAGCAGTTCTTC

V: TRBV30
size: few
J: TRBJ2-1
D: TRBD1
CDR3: CAWSGGGLIVFF
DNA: TGTGCCTGGAGTGGAGGGGGCCTGATTGTGTTCTTC

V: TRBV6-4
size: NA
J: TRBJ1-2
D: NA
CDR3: CASRIDGYTF
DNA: TGTGCCAGCAGAATAGATGGCTACACCTTC

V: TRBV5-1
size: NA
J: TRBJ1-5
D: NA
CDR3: CASSLDSNQPQHF
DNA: TGCGCCAGCAGCTTGGATAGCAATCAGCCCCAGCATTTT

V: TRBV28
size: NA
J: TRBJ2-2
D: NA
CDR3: CASRTGTFTGELFF
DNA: TGTGCCAGCAGGACCGGGACTTTCACCGGGGAGCTGTTTTTT

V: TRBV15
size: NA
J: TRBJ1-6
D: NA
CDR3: CATRGKGRNSPLHF
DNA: TGTGCCACCAGGGGTAAGGGGCGCAATTCACCCCTCCACTTT

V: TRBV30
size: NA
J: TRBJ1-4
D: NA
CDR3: CAWSVSRVRTNEKLFF
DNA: TGTGCCTGGAGTGTAAGCAGGGTGCGAACTAATGAAAAACTGTTTTTT

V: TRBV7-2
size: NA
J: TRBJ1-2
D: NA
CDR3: CASSLGVSGGYTF
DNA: TGTGCCAGCAGCTTAGGGGTGTCCGGCGGCTACACCTTC

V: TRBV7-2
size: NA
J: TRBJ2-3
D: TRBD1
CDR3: CASSPGQGGTDTQYF
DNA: TGTGCCAGCAGCCCCGGACAGGGGGGCACAGATACGCAGTATTTT

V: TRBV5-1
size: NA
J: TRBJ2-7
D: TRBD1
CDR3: CASSLGQGGDEQYF
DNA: TGCGCCAGCAGCTTGGGACAGGGCGGAGACGAGCAGTACTTC

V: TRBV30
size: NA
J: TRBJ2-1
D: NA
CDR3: CAWSRDSSSYNEQFF
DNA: TGTGCCTGGAGTCGAGACTCGAGCTCCTACAATGAGCAGTTCTTC

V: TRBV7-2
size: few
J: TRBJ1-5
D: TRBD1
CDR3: CASSPGQAWVQPQHF
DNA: TGTGCCAGCAGCCCCGGACAGGCGTGGGTTCAGCCCCAGCATTTT

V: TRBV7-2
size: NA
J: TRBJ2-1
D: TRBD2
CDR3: CASNGGGLSYSYNEQFF
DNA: TGTGCCAGCAATGGCGGGGGGCTTTCTTACTCCTACAATGAGCAGTTCTTC

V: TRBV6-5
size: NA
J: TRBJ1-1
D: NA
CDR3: CASSYGGNTEAFF
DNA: TGTGCCAGCAGTTACGGGGGGAACACTGAAGCTTTCTTT

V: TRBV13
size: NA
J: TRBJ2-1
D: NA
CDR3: CASSPRWAYEQFF
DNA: TGTGCCAGCAGCCCCCGGTGGGCCTATGAGCAGTTCTTC

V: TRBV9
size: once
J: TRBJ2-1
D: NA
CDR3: CASSVGGGPSYNEQFF
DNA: TGTGCCAGCAGCGTAGGTGGGGGGCCCTCCTACAATGAGCAGTTCTTC

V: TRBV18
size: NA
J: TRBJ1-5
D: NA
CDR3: CASSQGEGQPQHF
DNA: TGTGCCAGCTCACAGGGGGAAGGTCAGCCCCAGCATTTT

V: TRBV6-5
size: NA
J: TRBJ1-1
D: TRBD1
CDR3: CASSPPGGAATEAFF
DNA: TGTGCCAGCAGCCCCCCAGGGGGCGCGGCCACTGAAGCTTTCTTT

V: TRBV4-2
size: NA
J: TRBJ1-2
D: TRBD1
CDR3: CASSQDRGKGYGYTF
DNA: TGTGCCAGCAGCCAGGACAGGGGGAAGGGTTATGGCTACACCTTC

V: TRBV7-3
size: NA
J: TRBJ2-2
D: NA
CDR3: CASSLSPNTGELFF
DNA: TGTGCCAGCAGCTTAAGTCCAAACACCGGGGAGCTGTTTTTT

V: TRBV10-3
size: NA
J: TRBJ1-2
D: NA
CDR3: CAVTEGANYGYTF
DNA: TGTGCCGTCACAGAAGGCGCTAACTATGGCTACACCTTC

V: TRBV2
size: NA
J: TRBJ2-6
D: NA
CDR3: CASSPQRGPNVLTF
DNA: TGTGCCAGCAGCCCACAAAGGGGTCCCAACGTCCTGACTTTC

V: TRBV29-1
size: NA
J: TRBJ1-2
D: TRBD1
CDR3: CSVGGAGGGYGYTF
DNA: TGCAGCGTTGGGGGAGCAGGGGGTGGCTATGGCTACACCTTC

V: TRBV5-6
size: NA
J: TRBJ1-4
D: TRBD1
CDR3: CASSTQGARLNEKLFF
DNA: TGTGCCAGCAGCACTCAGGGGGCGAGGTTAAATGAAAAACTGTTTTTT

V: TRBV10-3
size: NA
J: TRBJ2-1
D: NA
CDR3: CAISESRNEQFF
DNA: TGTGCCATCAGTGAGAGTAGGAATGAGCAGTTCTTC

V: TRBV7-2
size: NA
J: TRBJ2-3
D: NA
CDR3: CASSLFPSTDTQYF
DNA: TGTGCCAGCAGCTTGTTCCCTAGCACAGATACGCAGTATTTT

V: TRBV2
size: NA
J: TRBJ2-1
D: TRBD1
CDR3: CASKTGSSYNEQFF
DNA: TGTGCCAGCAAGACAGGGAGCTCCTACAATGAGCAGTTCTTC

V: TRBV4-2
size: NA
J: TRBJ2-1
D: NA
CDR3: CASSWGSSYSEQFF
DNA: TGTGCCAGCAGCTGGGGGAGCTCCTACAGTGAGCAGTTCTTC

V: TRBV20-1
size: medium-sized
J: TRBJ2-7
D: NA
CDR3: CSASSLFEQYF
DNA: TGCAGTGCCAGTTCCCTGTTTGAGCAGTACTTC

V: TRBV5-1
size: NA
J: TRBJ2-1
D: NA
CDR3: CATTAGTYYNEQFF
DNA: TGCGCCACAACAGCCGGGACCTACTACAATGAGCAGTTCTTC

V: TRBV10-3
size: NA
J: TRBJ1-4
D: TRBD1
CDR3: CAISEPTGGGYEKLFF
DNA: TGTGCCATCAGTGAGCCTACAGGGGGCGGGTATGAAAAACTGTTTTTT

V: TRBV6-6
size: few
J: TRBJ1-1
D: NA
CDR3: CASSYFRTEAFF
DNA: TGTGCCAGCAGTTACTTCCGTACTGAAGCTTTCTTT

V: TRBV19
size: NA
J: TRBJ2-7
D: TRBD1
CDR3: CASRISGQGAYEQYF
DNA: TGTGCCAGTAGAATCTCGGGACAGGGGGCCTACGAGCAGTACTTC

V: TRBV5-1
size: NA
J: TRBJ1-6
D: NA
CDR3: CASSFGGDRWTYNSPLHF
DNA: TGCGCCAGCAGCTTTGGAGGGGACCGATGGACCTATAATTCACCCCTCCACTTT

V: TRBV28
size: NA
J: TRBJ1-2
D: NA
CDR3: CASSSDTIYGYTF
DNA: TGTGCCAGCAGTTCGGACACCATCTATGGCTACACCTTC

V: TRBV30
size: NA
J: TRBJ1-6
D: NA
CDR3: CAWSTGGSSYNSPLHF
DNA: TGTGCCTGGAGTACCGGGGGGAGCTCCTATAATTCACCCCTCCACTTT

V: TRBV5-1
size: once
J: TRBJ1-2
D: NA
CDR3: CASSLDRTFAGGYTF
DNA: TGCGCCAGCAGCTTAGACAGAACCTTCGCCGGGGGCTACACCTTC

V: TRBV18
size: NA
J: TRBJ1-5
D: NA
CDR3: CASSPSGGAQPQHF
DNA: TGTGCCAGCTCACCATCGGGGGGGGCTCAGCCCCAGCATTTT

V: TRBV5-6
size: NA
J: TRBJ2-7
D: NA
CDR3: CASSLGRYSYEQYF
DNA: TGTGCCAGCAGCTTGGGCAGATACTCCTACGAGCAGTACTTC

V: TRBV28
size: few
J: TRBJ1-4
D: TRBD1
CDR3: CASSFRGLSEKLFF
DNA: TGTGCCAGCAGTTTCAGGGGGCTCTCGGAAAAACTGTTTTTT

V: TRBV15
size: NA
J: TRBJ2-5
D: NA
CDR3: CATSRRPGETQYF
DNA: TGTGCCACCAGCAGACGGCCTGGAGAGACCCAGTACTTC

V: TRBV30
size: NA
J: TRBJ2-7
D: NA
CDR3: CAWMGGPRYEQYF
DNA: TGTGCCTGGATGGGGGGACCCCGCTACGAGCAGTACTTC

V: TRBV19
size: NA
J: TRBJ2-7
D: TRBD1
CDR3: CASSIGAGTGIFQEQYF
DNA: TGTGCCAGTAGTATAGGGGCCGGGACAGGGATTTTTCAAGAGCAGTACTTC

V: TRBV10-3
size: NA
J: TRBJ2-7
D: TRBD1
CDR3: CAISETGGYEQYF
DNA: TGTGCCATCAGTGAAACAGGGGGCTACGAGCAGTACTTC

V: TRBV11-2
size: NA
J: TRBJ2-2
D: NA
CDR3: CASSLGGAGVTGELFF
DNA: TGTGCCAGCAGCTTAGGAGGGGCAGGGGTCACCGGGGAGCTGTTTTTT

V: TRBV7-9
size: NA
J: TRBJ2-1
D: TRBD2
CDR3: CASSLVSGSIYEQFF
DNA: TGTGCCAGCAGCTTAGTAAGCGGGAGCATCTATGAGCAGTTCTTC